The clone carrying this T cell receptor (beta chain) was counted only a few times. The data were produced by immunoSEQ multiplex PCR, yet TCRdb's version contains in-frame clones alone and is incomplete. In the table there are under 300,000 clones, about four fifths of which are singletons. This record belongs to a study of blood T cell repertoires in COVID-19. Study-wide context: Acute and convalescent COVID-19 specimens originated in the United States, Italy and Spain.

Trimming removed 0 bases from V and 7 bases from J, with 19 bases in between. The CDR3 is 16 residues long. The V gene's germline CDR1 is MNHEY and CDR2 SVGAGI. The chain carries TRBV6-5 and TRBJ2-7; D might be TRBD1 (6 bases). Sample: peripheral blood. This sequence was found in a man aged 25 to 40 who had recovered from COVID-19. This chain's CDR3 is CASSYSGFRGGGEQYF. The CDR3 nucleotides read TGTGCCAGCAGTTACTCGGGTTTTCGAGGGGGTGGGGAGCAGTACTTC.